A single count supports the clone carrying this T cell receptor (beta chain). What it binds is unknown. Sequencing used immunoSEQ multiplex PCR; TCRdb keeps in-frame clones, though not all of them. Of 49,000 or so clones listed, around 80% were seen once; the top ten hold under 2%. The data were taken from a study of a mutant IDH1 vaccine in newly diagnosed glioma. In the study overall: Most patients had radiochemotherapy with temozolomide before enrollment; others had one alone.

Time point: week 5, during vaccination. Each dose of the vaccine consisted of 300 ug of mutant IDH1 20-mer peptide, with topical imiquimod. The CDR3 is 15 residues long. Between the trimmed V and J ends, which lost 5 bases and 6 bases, there was a span of 17 bases. Germline CDR1 GTSNPN, CDR2 SVGIG (reference sequence). The sample was PBMCs, taken from a glioma patient whose treatment included an IDH1 peptide vaccine. V gene TRBV30 combines with J gene TRBJ1-6; unclear D gene. The receptor comes from a woman between 40 and 50 years old with glioma. CDR3 in amino acids: CAWVMRGSGNSPLHF. The CDR3 bases are TGTGCCTGGGTTATGCGGGGTTCGGGTAATTCACCCCTCCACTTT.